A selection of T cell receptor beta chains follows, all from one sample in a study of OX40 agonist ivuxolimab in advanced cancers. The method was immunoSEQ multiplex PCR; TCRdb's version includes in-frame clones alone and lacks a portion of them. The data contain 70,000 or so clones, 80% to 90% of them singletons. The input for sequencing was CD4+ or CD8+ T cells sorted from blood, taken in a trial of the OX40 agonist ivuxolimab. Source of these receptors: an adult with an advanced solid tumor such as melanoma, head and neck, liver or kidney cancer. The CDR3 runs from the conserved cysteine through the conserved F or W. The D gene is left open where the match is weak. The size entry is marked missing in some rows and otherwise reads once, few, many or a size class.

clone size | J gene | D gene | V gene | CDR3 DNA | CDR3 protein
. | TRBJ1-5 | . | TRBV21-1 | TGTGCCAGCAACCTACGGGCAGAGACATTCAATCAGCCCCAGCATTTT | CASNLRAETFNQPQHF
. | TRBJ2-3 | . | TRBV18 | TGTGCCAGCTCTCGGGACGACACAGATACGCAGTATTTT | CASSRDDTDTQYF
. | TRBJ2-5 | . | TRBV11-1 | TGTGCCACCGTGAAGACCCAGTACTTC | CATVKTQYF
. | TRBJ2-1 | . | TRBV18 | TGTGCCAGCTCACCTCAAAACTCCAATGAGCAGTTCTTC | CASSPQNSNEQFF
. | TRBJ1-3 | TRBD1 | TRBV2 | TGTGCAAGCAGGAGTGAGGGGGCGGCAAGAAACACCATATATTTT | CASRSEGAARNTIYF
. | TRBJ2-5 | . | TRBV12-5 | TGTGCTAGTGGTTTGGTACTGGCGGCGGGTCAAGAGACCCAGTACTTC | CASGLVLAAGQETQYF
few | TRBJ1-6 | TRBD1 | TRBV18 | TGTGCCAGCTCAAACACAGGGGAAGTGAGCTCCTATAATTCACCCCTCCACTTT | CASSNTGEVSSYNSPLHF
. | TRBJ2-5 | . | TRBV11-2 | TGTGCCAGCAGCCCACGGACGGACTCCTCAAAGGAGACCCAGTACTTC | CASSPRTDSSKETQYF
. | TRBJ2-5 | TRBD2 | TRBV6-1 | TGTGCCAGCGCCACTGGAGGCGGGGGGGCGGAGACCCAGTACTTC | CASATGGGGAETQYF
. | TRBJ1-2 | . | TRBV19 | TGTGCCAGTAGTCCGAGGGGTGACTATGGCTACACCTTC | CASSPRGDYGYTF
. | TRBJ2-2 | TRBD2 | TRBV29-1 | TGCAGCGTTCTCTACGGGACTAGCGGGATCACCGGGGAGCTGTTTTTT | CSVLYGTSGITGELFF
. | TRBJ1-6 | . | TRBV15 | TGTGCCACCAGGCAGACCGAGGGTCATAATTCACCCCTCCACTTT | CATRQTEGHNSPLHF
. | TRBJ1-1 | . | TRBV25-1 | TGTGCCAGCAGCAGGGATAGTGGAACTGAAGCTTTCTTT | CASSRDSGTEAFF
. | TRBJ2-2 | . | TRBV10-1 | TGCGCCAGCAGTTCAGACACCGCGAACACCGGGGAGCTGTTTTTT | CASSSDTANTGELFF
once | TRBJ1-4 | TRBD1 | TRBV5-8 | TGTGCCAGCAGCTTGTTGGGACAGGGTACTGAAAAACTGTTTTTT | CASSLLGQGTEKLFF
. | TRBJ2-7 | . | TRBV11-3 | TGTGCCAGCAGCCTGGGGGCGCTCGGATCGTACGAGCAGTACTTC | CASSLGALGSYEQYF
. | TRBJ1-4 | TRBD1 | TRBV11-2 | TGTGCCAGCAGCCCCGGCGACAGGGCGCTAAATGAAAAACTGTTTTTT | CASSPGDRALNEKLFF
. | TRBJ1-4 | . | TRBV11-2 | TGTGCCAGCAGCTTAGATCTCCGTGAAAAACTGTTTTTT | CASSLDLREKLFF
. | TRBJ2-1 | . | TRBV6-6 | TGTGCCAGCAGAGACAGAAACAATGAGCAGTTCTTC | CASRDRNNEQFF
. | TRBJ1-2 | . | TRBV7-3 | TGTGCCAGCAGCCCCGGGGCGAGTGGGACGGCGAATGGCTACACCTTC | CASSPGASGTANGYTF
. | TRBJ2-5 | . | TRBV28 | TGTGCCAGCAGTAACCCCCGGGGCAGTGAGACCCAGTACTTC | CASSNPRGSETQYF
. | TRBJ2-7 | TRBD1 | TRBV5-6 | TGTGCCAGCAGCTCGGGACAGGACGAGCAGTACTTC | CASSSGQDEQYF